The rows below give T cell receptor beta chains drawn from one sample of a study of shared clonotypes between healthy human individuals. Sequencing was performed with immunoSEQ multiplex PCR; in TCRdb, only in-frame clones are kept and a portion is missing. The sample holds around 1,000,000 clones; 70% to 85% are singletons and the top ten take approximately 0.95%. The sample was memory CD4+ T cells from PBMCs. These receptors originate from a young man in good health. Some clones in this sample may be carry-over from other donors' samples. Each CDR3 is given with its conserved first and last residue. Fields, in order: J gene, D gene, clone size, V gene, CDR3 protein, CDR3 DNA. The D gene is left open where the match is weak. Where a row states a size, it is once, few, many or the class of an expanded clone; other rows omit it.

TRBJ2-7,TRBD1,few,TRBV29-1,CSVDLVGTGIYEQYF,TGCAGCGTTGATTTAGTCGGGACAGGGATCTACGAGCAGTACTTC
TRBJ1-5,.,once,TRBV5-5,CASSTDSTQPQHF,TGTGCCAGCAGCACCGACAGTACTCAGCCCCAGCATTTT
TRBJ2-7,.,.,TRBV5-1,CASRVESVGHEQYF,TGCGCCAGTAGAGTAGAATCGGTGGGCCACGAGCAGTACTTC
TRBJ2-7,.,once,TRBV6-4,CASTIRGGAAPYEQYF,TGTGCCAGCACCATCAGGGGGGGGGCGGCCCCCTACGAGCAGTACTTC
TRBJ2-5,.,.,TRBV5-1,CASSLVGQGETQYF,TGCGCCAGCAGCTTGGTTGGGCAGGGGGAGACCCAGTACTTC
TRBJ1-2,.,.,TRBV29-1,CSVEATGSGYTF,TGCAGCGTTGAAGCTACAGGGAGTGGCTACACCTTC
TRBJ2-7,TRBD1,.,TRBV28,CASSSPGQGAHEQYF,TGTGCCAGCAGTTCGCCGGGACAGGGGGCTCACGAGCAGTACTTC
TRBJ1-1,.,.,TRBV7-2,CASSLGGDTEAFF,TGTGCCAGCAGCTTAGGCGGGGACACTGAAGCTTTCTTT
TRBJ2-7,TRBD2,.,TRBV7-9,CASSLGTSGKREQYF,TGTGCCAGCAGCTTAGGGACTAGCGGGAAACGCGAGCAGTACTTC
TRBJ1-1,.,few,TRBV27,CASRSGRTTEAFF,TGTGCCAGCAGATCAGGGAGGACCACTGAAGCTTTCTTT
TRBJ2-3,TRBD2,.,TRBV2,CASSSSGISTDTQYF,TGTGCCAGCAGCTCTAGCGGGATCAGCACAGATACGCAGTATTTT
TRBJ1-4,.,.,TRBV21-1,CASSLKARGRTQEKMNPFF,TGTGCCAGCAGTCTAAAAGCCCGCGGGAGGACTCAGGAAAAAATGAATCCGTTTTTT
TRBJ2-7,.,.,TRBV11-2,CASTNREGVNEQYF,TGTGCCAGCACGAACCGCGAGGGGGTGAACGAGCAGTACTTC
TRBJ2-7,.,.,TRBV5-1,CASRASPGSNEQYF,TGCGCCAGCAGGGCGTCTCCGGGAAGCAACGAGCAGTACTTC
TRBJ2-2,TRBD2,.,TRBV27,CASSRYPMYLAGEGTGELFF,TGTGCCAGCAGCCGGTACCCGATGTATTTGGCGGGAGAGGGAACCGGGGAGCTGTTTTTT
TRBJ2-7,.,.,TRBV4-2,CASSPDGRYEQYF,TGTGCCAGCAGCCCGGACGGGAGATACGAGCAGTACTTC
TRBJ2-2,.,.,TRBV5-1,CASSFRDNTGELFF,TGCGCCAGCAGCTTCCGGGACAACACCGGGGAGCTGTTTTTT
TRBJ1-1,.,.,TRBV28,CASSLIGGEQAFF,TGTGCCAGCAGCCTCATCGGGGGGGAGCAAGCTTTCTTT
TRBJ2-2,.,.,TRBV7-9,CASSLRRAGELFF,TGTGCCAGCAGCTTACGAAGAGCCGGGGAGCTGTTTTTT
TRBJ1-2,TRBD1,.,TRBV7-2,CASSRQGAGTSNGYTF,TGTGCCAGCAGCAGACAGGGGGCCGGCACTTCTAATGGCTACACCTTC
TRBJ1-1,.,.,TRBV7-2,CASSFGGRTNTEAFF,TGTGCCAGCAGCTTTGGGGGACGGACTAACACTGAAGCTTTCTTT
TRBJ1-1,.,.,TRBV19,CASSFLIANTEAFF,TGTGCCAGTAGTTTCCTGATCGCAAACACTGAAGCTTTCTTT
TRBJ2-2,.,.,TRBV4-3,CASSSRFANTGELFF,TGCGCCAGCAGCTCGCGGTTCGCGAACACCGGGGAGCTGTTTTTT
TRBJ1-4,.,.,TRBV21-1,CASSKGPDRGNEKLFF,TGTGCCAGCAGCAAAGGCCCGGACAGGGGTAATGAAAAACTGTTTTTT
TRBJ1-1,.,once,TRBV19,CASSIGLMGTEAFF,TGTGCCAGTAGTATTGGCCTGATGGGCACTGAAGCTTTCTTT
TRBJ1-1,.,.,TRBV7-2,CASSFFGGNTEAFF,TGTGCCAGCAGCTTCTTTGGGGGGAACACTGAAGCTTTCTTT
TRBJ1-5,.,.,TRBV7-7,CASSFRTWNQPQHF,TGTGCCAGCAGTTTCCGGACTTGGAATCAGCCCCAGCATTTT
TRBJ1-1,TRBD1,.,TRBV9,CASSPTGRQGAFF,TGTGCCAGCAGCCCTACGGGTAGACAGGGGGCTTTCTTT
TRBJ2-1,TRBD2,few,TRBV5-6,CASSLPGSGRVLNEQFF,TGTGCCAGCAGCTTGCCCGGTAGCGGGAGGGTATTGAATGAGCAGTTCTTC
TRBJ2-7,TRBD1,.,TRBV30,CAWSVTGASSEQYF,TGTGCCTGGAGTGTCACAGGGGCCTCTTCCGAGCAGTACTTC
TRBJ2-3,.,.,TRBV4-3,CASSHQVPVGAGTDTQYF,TGCGCCAGCAGCCACCAAGTCCCGGTGGGGGCCGGCACAGATACGCAGTATTTT
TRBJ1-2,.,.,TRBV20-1,CSATGGLDYTF,TGCAGTGCTACGGGAGGGTTGGACTACACCTTC
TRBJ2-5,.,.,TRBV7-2,CASSFGSVQETQYF,TGTGCCAGCAGCTTCGGGTCGGTACAAGAGACCCAGTACTTC
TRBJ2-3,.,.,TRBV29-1,CSVEESTDTQYF,TGCAGCGTTGAAGAAAGCACAGATACGCAGTATTTT
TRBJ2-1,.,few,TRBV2,CASQPYNEQFF,TGTGCCAGCCAGCCGTACAATGAGCAGTTCTTC
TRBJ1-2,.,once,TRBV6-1,CASSEVSVNYGYTF,TGTGCCAGCAGTGAAGTTTCGGTCAACTATGGCTACACCTTC
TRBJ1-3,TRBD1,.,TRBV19,CASGTGIDTIYF,TGTGCCAGCGGGACAGGGATTGACACCATATATTTT
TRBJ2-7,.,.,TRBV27,CASSIQGASGSPYEQYF,TGTGCCAGCAGCATACAGGGGGCGAGCGGGAGCCCCTACGAGCAGTACTTC
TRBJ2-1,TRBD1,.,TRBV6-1,CASSELPGQGGDEQFF,TGTGCCAGCAGTGAGCTACCGGGACAGGGTGGGGATGAGCAGTTCTTC
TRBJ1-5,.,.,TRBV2,CASSERGLGNQPQHF,TGTGCCAGCAGTGAACGGGGGCTTGGCAATCAGCCCCAGCATTTT